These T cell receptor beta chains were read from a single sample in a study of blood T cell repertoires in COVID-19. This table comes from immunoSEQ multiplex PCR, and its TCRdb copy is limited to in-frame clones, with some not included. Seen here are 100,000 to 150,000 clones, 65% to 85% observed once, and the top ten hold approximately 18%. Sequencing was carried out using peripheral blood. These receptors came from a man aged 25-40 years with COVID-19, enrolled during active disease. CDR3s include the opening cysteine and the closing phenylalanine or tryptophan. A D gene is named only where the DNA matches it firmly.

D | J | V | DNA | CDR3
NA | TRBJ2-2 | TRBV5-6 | TGTGCCAGCGGCCGGGGGTCCGGGGAGCTGTTTTTT | CASGRGSGELFF
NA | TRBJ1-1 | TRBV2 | TGTGCCAGCAGTGAAGCGCTTAGAGTGAACACTGAAGCTTTCTTT | CASSEALRVNTEAFF
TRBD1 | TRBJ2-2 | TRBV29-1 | TGCAGCGTTACCGGACAGGGGGCCAACACCGGGGAGCTGTTTTTT | CSVTGQGANTGELFF
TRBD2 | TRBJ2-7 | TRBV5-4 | TGTGCCAGCAGCTTGAGACTAGCGGGGACTTACGAGCAGTACTTC | CASSLRLAGTYEQYF
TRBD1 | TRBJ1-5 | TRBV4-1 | TGCGCCAGCAGCCAAGGGACAGGGCTTAATCAGCCCCAGCATTTT | CASSQGTGLNQPQHF
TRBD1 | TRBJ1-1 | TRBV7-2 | TGTGCCAGCAGCCTAAAGGACAGGGACACTGAAGCTTTCTTT | CASSLKDRDTEAFF
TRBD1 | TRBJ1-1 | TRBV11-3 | TGTGCCAGCAGCTTATCCCTCTTAGGGACAGGGAATACTGAAGCTTTCTTT | CASSLSLLGTGNTEAFF
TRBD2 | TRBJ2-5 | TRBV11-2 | TGTGCCAGCAGCTCCCGACTAGCGGGGTACCAAGAGACCCAGTACTTC | CASSSRLAGYQETQYF
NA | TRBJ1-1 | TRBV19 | TGTGCCAGTAGTTCACTCTTTGAAGCTTTCTTT | CASSSLFEAFF
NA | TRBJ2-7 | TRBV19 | TGTGCCAGTAGTATTAGGGGGACATCGGCCTACGAGCAGTACTTC | CASSIRGTSAYEQYF
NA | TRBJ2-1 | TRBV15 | TGTGCCACCAGCAGAGATCTTCTATATGAGGTGAACAATGAGCAGTTCTTC | CATSRDLLYEVNNEQFF
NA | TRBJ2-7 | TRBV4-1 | TGCGCCAGCTCGGCGGTCGGGGTTTACGAGCAGTACTTC | CASSAVGVYEQYF
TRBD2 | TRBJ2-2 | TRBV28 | TGTGCCAGCAGTCGACTAGCGGGAGGGCTTTCCGTAGTAGGGGAGCTGTTTTTT | CASSRLAGGLSVVGELFF
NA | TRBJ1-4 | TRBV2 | TGTGCCAGCAGCGGGGAAACAACTTCTAATGAAAAACTGTTTTTT | CASSGETTSNEKLFF
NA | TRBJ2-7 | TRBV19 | TGTGCCAGTAGTACCTCTGACAGCCACTACGAGCAGTACTTC | CASSTSDSHYEQYF
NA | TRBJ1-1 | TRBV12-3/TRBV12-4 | TGTGCCAGCAGCCTACAGGGCCACACTGAAGCTTTCTTT | CASSLQGHTEAFF